This T cell receptor beta chain was captured in a study of blood T cell repertoires in COVID-19. Across the whole study: Samples of COVID-19 (acute and convalescent) were obtained from the United States, Italy and Spain. Sources were T cells, B-cell-depleted T cells, or PBMCs; the material itself was cDNA or gDNA.

Deletions cut 1 base from V and 3 bases from J, with 18 bases between. Germline V gene data show CDR1 as MNHEY and CDR2 as SMNVEV (reference sequence). The CDR3 contains 18 residues. Profiling relied on immunoSEQ multiplex PCR, and the TCRdb table lists in-frame clones only, not all of them. The repertoire consists of tens of thousands of clones, with roughly 84% occurring once and the leading ten covering more than 13%. The rearrangement uses TRBV27 and TRBJ2-2; weak D call: TRBD1 (6 bases). The clonotype comes from a man aged 55-75 years with active COVID-19. The source material was peripheral blood. The CDR3 loop reads CASSLWYLSGADTGELFF. CDR3 DNA: TGTGCCAGCAGTTTATGGTACTTATCAGGGGCGGACACCGGGGAGCTGTTTTTT.